The rows below give T cell receptor beta chains drawn from one sample of a study of T cells in Graves' hyperthyroidism and ophthalmopathy. Each CDR3 protein is one row after TCRdb ran MiXCR on the multiplex PCR reads. The repertoire consists of approximately 590,000 distinct CDR3 sequences, with more than 15% occurring once and the leading ten covering about 7%. Sequenced input: blood. Source of these receptors: a woman aged 25 to 39 with Graves' hyperthyroidism. CDR3s include the opening cysteine and the closing phenylalanine or tryptophan. The D gene is left open where the match is weak. For some rows the clone size is stated as once, few or many, or as a class when expanded; others skip it.

TRBJ2-2 TRBD2 TRBV4-2 few CASSHLGRRTSGQGGELFF TGTGCCAGCAGCCACCTTGGGAGACGGACTAGCGGCCAAGGGGGGGAGCTGTTTTTT
TRBJ2-5 . TRBV5-5 many CASSVGPGAPETQYF TGTGCCAGCAGCGTCGGACCCGGGGCCCCAGAGACCCAGTACTTC
TRBJ2-6 . TRBV27 many CASSLQGSGANVLTF TGTGCCAGCAGCCTACAGGGTTCTGGGGCCAACGTCCTGACTTTC
TRBJ2-2 TRBD2 TRBV28 many CASNTIKLAGANTGELFF TGTGCCAGCAATACTATTAAGTTGGCGGGAGCGAACACCGGGGAGCTGTTTTTT
TRBJ1-1 TRBD1 TRBV10-2 many CATEGARDTEAFF TGCGCCACCGAGGGGGCTAGGGACACTGAAGCTTTCTTT
TRBJ1-6 . TRBV3-1 . CASSQDRKGHSSYNSPLHF TGTGCCAGCAGCCAAGATCGAAAGGGTCACAGCTCCTATAATTCACCCCTCCACTTT
TRBJ2-1 TRBD1 TRBV12-5 many CASGLSPGQGDSYEQFF TGTGCTAGTGGTTTGAGCCCGGGACAGGGGGATTCTTATGAGCAGTTCTTC
TRBJ2-5 . TRBV24-1 many CATSDHVTANQETQYF TGTGCCACCAGTGACCACGTGACAGCTAACCAAGAGACCCAGTACTTC
TRBJ1-1 TRBD1 TRBV27 . CASSLRQGVSTEAFF TGTGCCAGCAGTCTCCGACAGGGGGTGTCCACTGAAGCTTTCTTT
TRBJ2-3 . TRBV10-3 few CASGVSTDTQYF TGTGCCTCAGGGGTTAGCACAGATACGCAGTATTTT
TRBJ2-6 . TRBV18 . CASSAGPRAGANVLTF TGTGCCAGCTCCGCAGGTCCCAGGGCTGGGGCCAACGTCCTGACTTTC
TRBJ2-1 . TRBV3-1 many CASSQEGGRNEQFF TGTGCCAGCAGCCAAGAAGGGGGGAGGAATGAGCAGTTCTTC
TRBJ2-7 . TRBV6-9 . CASSYWGSEQYF TGTGCCAGCAGTTACTGGGGTTCCGAGCAGTACTTC
TRBJ2-1 . TRBV25-1 few CASSATGHEQFF TGTGCCAGCAGCGCGACAGGTCATGAGCAGTTCTTC
TRBJ1-1 . TRBV27 many CASSLFLNTEAFF TGTGCCAGCAGTTTATTTCTGAACACTGAAGCTTTCTTT
TRBJ2-1 . TRBV10-1 many CASSESGTFSYNEQFF TGCGCCAGCAGTGAGTCAGGGACTTTCTCCTACAATGAGCAGTTCTTC
TRBJ2-1 TRBD2 TRBV11-2 many CASRGTKNYNEQFF TGTGCCAGCAGGGGGACTAAAAACTACAATGAGCAGTTCTTC
TRBJ2-7 TRBD2 TRBV6-1 few CASSSGTSISEQYF TGTGCCAGCAGTTCTGGGACTAGCATCTCCGAGCAGTACTTC
TRBJ2-1 TRBD1 TRBV7-2 many CASSPSGTAYNEQFF TGTGCCAGCAGCCCCTCCGGGACAGCCTACAATGAGCAGTTCTTC
TRBJ2-7 TRBD1 TRBV5-1 many CASSSGQRSYEQYF TGCGCCAGCAGCTCGGGACAGAGGTCCTACGAGCAGTACTTC
TRBJ1-5 . TRBV6-2/TRBV6-3 few CASTTGTTYSNQPQHF TGTGCCAGCACCACCGGAACGACTTATAGCAATCAGCCCCAGCATTTT
TRBJ2-2 . TRBV20-1 many CSARSTGTGELFF TGCAGCGCGCGGAGTACGGGCACCGGGGAGCTGTTTTTT
TRBJ2-2 TRBD2 TRBV9 . CASSVDLAGPPNTGELFF TGTGCCAGCAGCGTAGATTTAGCGGGACCCCCGAACACCGGGGAGCTGTTTTTT
TRBJ1-1 . TRBV30 many CAWSAGHTEAFF TGTGCCTGGAGTGCGGGACACACTGAAGCTTTCTTT
TRBJ2-5 TRBD2 TRBV20-1 few CSASRLAVQETQYF TGCAGTGCTAGCAGACTAGCGGTTCAAGAGACCCAGTACTTC
TRBJ2-7 . TRBV30 many CAYRDRDRNPYEQYF TGTGCCTACCGTGACCGAGACAGGAATCCCTACGAGCAGTACTTC
TRBJ2-7 . TRBV11-2 many CASSLVQGPEQYF TGTGCCAGCAGCTTAGTACAGGGCCCCGAGCAGTACTTC
TRBJ1-4 TRBD1 TRBV6-1 few CASTTDRGKLFF TGTGCCAGCACCACGGACAGGGGAAAACTGTTTTTT
TRBJ2-7 . TRBV2 many CASSDAEQYF TGTGCCAGCAGTGACGCGGAGCAGTACTTC
TRBJ2-1 . TRBV6-1 many CASTRDSSSYNEQFF TGTGCCAGCACTAGAGACAGCAGCTCCTACAATGAGCAGTTCTTC
TRBJ2-1 TRBD1 TRBV7-9 . CARDRAPNVNNEQFF TGTGCCAGGGACAGGGCACCCAATGTTAACAATGAGCAGTTCTTC
TRBJ1-4 TRBD1 TRBV2 few CASRPQGALGEKLFF TGTGCCAGCAGGCCACAGGGGGCGCTGGGTGAAAAACTGTTTTTT
TRBJ1-2 TRBD1 TRBV6-1 many CASSRQGAAPPYGYTF TGTGCCAGCAGTCGACAGGGGGCTGCACCCCCCTATGGCTACACCTTC
TRBJ1-3 . TRBV30 many CAWSHRAGNTIYF TGTGCCTGGAGTCACAGGGCTGGAAACACCATATATTTT
TRBJ1-1 TRBD1 TRBV18 few CASSPPTGGLNTEAFF TGTGCCAGCTCACCTCCTACAGGGGGCCTGAACACTGAAGCTTTCTTT
TRBJ1-6 . TRBV5-6 . CASSLAGTWDNSPLHF TGTGCCAGCAGCTTGGCTGGGACCTGGGATAATTCACCCCTCCACTTT
TRBJ1-1 . TRBV7-9 many CASSSDRYTEAFF TGTGCCAGCAGCTCGGACCGTTACACTGAAGCTTTCTTT
TRBJ2-5 TRBD1 TRBV3-1 few CASSQAGQGKGKTQYF TGTGCCAGCAGCCAAGCGGGACAGGGGAAGGGTAAGACCCAGTACTTC
TRBJ2-1 TRBD1 TRBV12-5 many CASGLSPGQGLYNEQFF TGTGCTAGTGGTTTGAGTCCGGGACAGGGCTTATACAATGAGCAGTTCTTC
TRBJ2-7 . TRBV20-1 . CSARGAGPHEQYF TGCAGTGCCCGTGGGGCAGGTCCCCACGAGCAGTACTTC
TRBJ2-1 TRBD2 TRBV7-3 . CASSLMPSGYNEQFF TGTGCCAGCAGCTTAATGCCTAGCGGTTACAATGAGCAGTTCTTC
TRBJ2-7 . TRBV7-9 few CASSLFLGKTTYEQYF TGTGCCAGCAGCTTATTCTTGGGAAAGACAACCTACGAGCAGTACTTC
TRBJ1-5 . TRBV2 many CASSAGPTLNQPQHF TGTGCCAGCAGTGCAGGGCCCACACTCAATCAGCCCCAGCATTTT
TRBJ1-5 . TRBV10-3 . CASSEGGALQPQHF TGTGCCAGCAGTGAAGGGGGGGCTCTCCAGCCCCAGCATTTT